These T cell receptor beta chains were read from a single sample in a study of shared clonotypes between healthy human individuals. Data came from immunoSEQ multiplex PCR; TCRdb stores just in-frame clones and leaves some out. This table holds 1.5 million to 2.5 million clones, approximately 94% found once. Sequenced input: naive CD8+ T cells sorted from blood. These receptor sequences come from a man in his late teens or twenties in good health. The CDR3 runs from the conserved cysteine through the conserved F or W. Each record gives: V gene, clone size, CDR3 protein. For some rows the clone size is stated as once, few or many, or as a class when expanded; others skip it.

>TRBV13|NA
CASREGQNQYEQYF
>TRBV28|NA
CASSSSVGYNEQFF
>TRBV19|NA
CASSLGGGGPYNEQFF
>TRBV5-1|NA
CASSLVGAGMNTEAFF
>TRBV4-3|NA
CASSQDFQGAFQPQHF
>TRBV11-2|NA
CASSLERAGGQETQYF
>TRBV7-9|NA
CASSLSQGILDYGYTF
>TRBV2|NA
CASLGTEDYGYTF
>TRBV7-6|NA
CASSLGLNNEQFF
>TRBV10-2|NA
CASSDFGGKETQYF
>TRBV6-1|NA
CASKLGQGLYNEQFF
>TRBV27|NA
CASSPAHSGNTIYF
>TRBV4-1|NA
CASSQDTFEAFF
>TRBV9|NA
CASSAEGSLTYEQYF
>TRBV27|once
CASSSASDAYGYTF
>TRBV19|NA
CASSVHREYGYTF
>TRBV5-1|NA
CASSLEDRALEAFF